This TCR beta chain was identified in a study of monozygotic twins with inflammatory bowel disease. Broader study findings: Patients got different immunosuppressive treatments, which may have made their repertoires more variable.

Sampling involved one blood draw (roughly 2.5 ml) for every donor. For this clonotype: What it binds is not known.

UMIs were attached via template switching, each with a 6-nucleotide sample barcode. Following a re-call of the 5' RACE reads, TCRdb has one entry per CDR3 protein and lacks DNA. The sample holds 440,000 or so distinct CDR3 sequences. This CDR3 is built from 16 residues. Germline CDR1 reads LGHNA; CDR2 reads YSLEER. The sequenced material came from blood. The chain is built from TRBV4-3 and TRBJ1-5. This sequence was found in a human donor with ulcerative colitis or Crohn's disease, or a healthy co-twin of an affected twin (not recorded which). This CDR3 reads CASSQDPTGSNQPQHF.